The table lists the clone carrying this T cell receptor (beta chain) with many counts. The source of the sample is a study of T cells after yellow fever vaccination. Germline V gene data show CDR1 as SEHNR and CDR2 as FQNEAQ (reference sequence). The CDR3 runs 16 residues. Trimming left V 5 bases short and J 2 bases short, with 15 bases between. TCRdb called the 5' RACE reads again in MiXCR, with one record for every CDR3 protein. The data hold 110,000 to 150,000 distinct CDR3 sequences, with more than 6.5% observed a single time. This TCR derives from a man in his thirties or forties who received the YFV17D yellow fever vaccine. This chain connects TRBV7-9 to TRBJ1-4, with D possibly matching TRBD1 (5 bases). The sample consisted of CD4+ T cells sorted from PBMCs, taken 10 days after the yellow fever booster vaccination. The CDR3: CASSIRSGTTNEKLFF. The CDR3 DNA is TGTGCCAGCAGCATCCGTTCCGGGACGACTAATGAAAAACTGTTTTTT.